Sequencing of this T cell receptor (beta chain) was carried out in a study of blood T cell repertoires in COVID-19. Germline V lookup: CDR1 MDHEN, CDR2 SYDVKM. This CDR3 region has 16 residues. V shed 3 bases and J shed 1 base, with 13 bases lying between them. Sequencing used immunoSEQ multiplex PCR; TCRdb keeps in-frame clones, though not all of them. The sample has about 190,000 clones, approximately 82% seen once. This clone has just a few counts. This chain uses TRBV28 with TRBJ1-3, with D possibly being TRBD1 (6 bases). Sequences were obtained from peripheral blood. The TCR comes from a man between 45 and 60 years old with active or convalescent COVID-19. The CDR3 region is CASSFLDRSSGNTIYF. In DNA form, the CDR3 reads TGTGCCAGCAGTTTTTTAGACAGGTCTTCTGGAAACACCATATATTTT.